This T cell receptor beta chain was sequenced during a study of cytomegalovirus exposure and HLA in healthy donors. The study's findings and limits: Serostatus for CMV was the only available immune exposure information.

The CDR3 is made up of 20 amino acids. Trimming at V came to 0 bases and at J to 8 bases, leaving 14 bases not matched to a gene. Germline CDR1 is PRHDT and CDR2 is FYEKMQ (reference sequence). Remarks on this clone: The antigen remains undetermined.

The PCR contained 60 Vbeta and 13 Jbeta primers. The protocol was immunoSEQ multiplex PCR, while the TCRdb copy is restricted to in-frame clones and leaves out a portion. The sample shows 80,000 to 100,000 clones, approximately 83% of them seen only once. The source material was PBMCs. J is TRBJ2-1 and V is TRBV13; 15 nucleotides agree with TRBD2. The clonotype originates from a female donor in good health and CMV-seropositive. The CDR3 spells CASSLGRGLAGGPEGYEQFF. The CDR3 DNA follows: TGTGCCAGCAGCTTAGGCCGAGGACTAGCGGGAGGGCCAGAGGGCTATGAGCAGTTCTTC.